The present entry profiles one T cell receptor (beta chain) with its context. Antigen specificity is unknown. A read error may explain this, as a much larger clone is one base away. The sample originates from a study of T cells in Graves' hyperthyroidism and ophthalmopathy. General observations from the study: Stable hyperthyroidism was separated from ophthalmopathy by a model based on 13 V-J features. Blood also carried most thyroid clonotypes expanded above 0.001.

The germline gives CDR1 DFQATT, CDR2 SNEGSKA (reference sequence). The CDR3 totals 14 residues. Regions amplified from RNA transcripts were the TCR beta CDR3 regions. With the HTBI primer set, the TCR CDR3 went through a first round of RT-PCR. TCRdb used MiXCR to reprocess the multiplex PCR reads, holding one entry per CDR3 protein. Of about half a million distinct CDR3 sequences in the sample, approximately 25% are singletons; the top ten hold around 10%. Uncontrolled infection, other autoimmune disease, pregnancy or lactation led to exclusion. The origin of this receptor is a woman aged 25 to 39 with Graves' ophthalmopathy. Sequencing input: blood. The gene calls are TRBV20-1 and TRBJ1-3, with TRBD1 as a possible D gene (6 bases). The CDR3 nucleotides read TGCAGTGCGCCGGTACAGGGACGTGGAAACACCATACATTTT. It translates to CSAPVQGRGNTIHF.